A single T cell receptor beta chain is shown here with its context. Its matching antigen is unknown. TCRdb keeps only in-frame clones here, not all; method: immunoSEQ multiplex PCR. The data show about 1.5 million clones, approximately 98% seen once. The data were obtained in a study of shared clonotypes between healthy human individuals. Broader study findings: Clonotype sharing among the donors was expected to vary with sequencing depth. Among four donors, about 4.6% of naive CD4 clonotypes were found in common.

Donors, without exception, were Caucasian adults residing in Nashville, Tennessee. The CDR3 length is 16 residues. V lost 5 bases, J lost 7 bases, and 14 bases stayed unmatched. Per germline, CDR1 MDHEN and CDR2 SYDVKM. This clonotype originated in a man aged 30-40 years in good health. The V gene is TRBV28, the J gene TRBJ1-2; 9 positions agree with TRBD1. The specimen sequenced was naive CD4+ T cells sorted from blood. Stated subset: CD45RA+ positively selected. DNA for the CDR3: TGTGCCAGCAGTCCTCCCGGGACAGGGACTACTATTGGCTACACCTTC. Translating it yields CASSPPGTGTTIGYTF.